These 5 T cell receptor beta chains came from one sample sequenced in a study of cytomegalovirus exposure and HLA in healthy donors. 60 Vbeta and 13 Jbeta primers were used in PCR. The method was immunoSEQ multiplex PCR; TCRdb's version includes in-frame clones alone and lacks a portion of them. The table includes roughly 77,000 clones, roughly 78% detected once. The material sequenced was PBMCs. These TCRs come from a woman aged 40 to 50 in good health and CMV-seropositive.

This clone came up many times. V is TRBV30 and J is TRBJ1-3, with a tentative D call TRBD1 (5 bases). Trimming took off 0 bases at V and 16 bases at J, with 13 bases between the two ends. This CDR3 comprises 11 residues. Germline CDR1 and CDR2: GTSNPN and SVGIG (reference sequence). The CDR3 DNA reads TGTGCCTGGAGTGTAGGTACAGGACGGTATTTT. It is translated as CAWSVGTGRYF.

The chain recombines TRBV9 with TRBJ1-3; 7 nucleotides line up with TRBD1. The V and J ends lost 6 bases and 3 bases, in that order; junction bases with no gene match: 12. This CDR3 comprises 16 residues. The V gene's germline CDR1 is SGDLS and CDR2 YYNGEE. The CDR3 DNA is TGTGCCAGCACCCCAAGACAGGGAGGAGGTGGAAACACCATATATTTT. It encodes CASTPRQGGGGNTIYF.

This clone was detected a few times. The V call is TRBV6-1, the J call TRBJ1-4, with D uncertain. Trimming removed 3 bases at V and 1 base at J, with 15 bases between. This CDR3 is 17 amino acids long. Germline-derived CDR1 and CDR2 are MNHNS and SASEGT. CDR3 region: CASSDAWYRRTNEKLFF. The CDR3 DNA reads as TGTGCCAGCAGTGACGCGTGGTATAGGAGAACTAATGAAAAACTGTTTTTT.

V usage is TRBV19 and J usage is TRBJ1-6, with D unresolved. Trimming pared 6 bases from V and 5 bases from J, leaving 23 bases between. Germline assignment: CDR1 LNHDA and CDR2 SQIVND (reference sequence). The CDR3 has 18 amino acids. The CDR3: CASSPWRLLRRDNSPLHF. The CDR3 nucleotides are TGTGCCAGTAGCCCCTGGCGGTTGCTACGGAGGGATAATTCACCCCTCCACTTT.

The rearrangement joins TRBV9 to TRBJ2-3, with 8 bases aligning to TRBD1. Germline CDR1 and CDR2: SGDLS and YYNGEE. J lost 4 bases, V lost 0 bases, and 7 bases had no gene match. The CDR3 spans 16 residues. CDR3 DNA sequence: TGTGCCAGCAGCGTAGGACAGGGGAATTCGGCAGATACGCAGTATTTT. Protein: CASSVGQGNSADTQYF. The variable domain in full, completed from reference TRBV9 and TRBJ2-3, reads DSGVTQTPKHLITATGQRVTLRCSPRSGDLSVYWYQQSLDQGLQFLIQYYNGEERAKGNILERFSAQQFPDLHSELNLSSLELGDSALYFCASSVGQGNSADTQYFGPGTRLTVL.